The 3 T cell receptor beta chains below come from one sample, sequenced in a study of regulatory T cells in long-lasting Graves disease. The time point is: newly diagnosed GD, antithyroid drugs for less than 3 months. PBMC RNA was the source of the TCR library. For TCR beta, libraries came from iRepertoire HTBI primers and Arm-PCR of CDR3 regions. TCRdb used MiXCR to reprocess the multiplex PCR reads, holding one entry per CDR3 protein. Of about 400,000 distinct CDR3 sequences in the sample, 15% were seen once. This sample was also put to use in a study of T cells in Graves' hyperthyroidism and ophthalmopathy.

The sample in question was peripheral blood mononuclear cells (PBMCs), obtained at new diagnosis, from a patient treated with antithyroid drugs. The receptors derive from a woman aged 40 to 55 with Graves disease.

There are many counts of this clonotype. The DNA of the CDR3 is TGTGCCATCAGTCCCTCGGGGAATGAGCAGTTCTTC. As protein: CAISPSGNEQFF. The genes are TRBV10-3 and TRBJ2-1; a weak D match, TRBD2 (5 bases). Trimming left V 5 bases short and J 7 bases short, with 9 bases between. In germline, CDR1 is ENHRY, CDR2 SYGVKD. The CDR3 has 12 amino acids.

This chain uses TRBV2 with TRBJ1-1; the D is unclear. Germline assignment: CDR1 SNHLY and CDR2 FYNNEI. Deletions cut 7 bases from V and 5 bases from J, with 8 bases between. The CDR3 extends over 11 amino acids. CDR3 protein: CASTWWTEAFF. For the CDR3, the DNA is TGTGCCAGCACCTGGTGGACTGAAGCTTTCTTT.

This clonotype was observed a handful of times. J is TRBJ1-1 and V is TRBV24-1; TRBD1 agrees at 10 bases. From germline, CDR1 is KGHDR and CDR2 SFDVKD. CDR3 length: 13 residues. The trim removed 8 bases at V and 3 bases at J, leaving 2 bases unmatched. The DNA for the CDR3 is TGTGCCACCACCGGGACAGGGGACACTGAAGCTTTCTTT. Translation: CATTGTGDTEAFF.